The T cell receptor beta chain under discussion was sequenced for a study of CD8 T cells in ankylosing spondylitis. V lost 6 bases, J lost 4 bases, and 17 bases lay in between. Germline CDR1 reads SQVTM; CDR2 reads ANQGSEA. CDR3 size: 14 residues. TCRdb re-called the 5' RACE reads with MiXCR, one entry per CDR3 protein. The repertoire holds fewer than 250,000 distinct CDR3 sequences, with roughly a third as singletons. This clonotype has only one observation. The TCR was taken from a male donor with ankylosing spondylitis or in good health (not recorded which). The specimen sequenced was blood, either unsorted or a sorted T cell fraction (not recorded which). V and J are TRBV29-1 and TRBJ2-3; possibly TRBD1 or TRBD2 for D (5 bases each). Written as DNA, the CDR3 is TGCAGCGTATCCGGGGCGCAAGGTGCAGATACGCAGTATTTT. It encodes CSVSGAQGADTQYF.